Below, 11 T cell receptor beta chains from the same sample are listed, as sequenced in a study of PD-L1 blockade in urothelial cancer. The table came from immunoSEQ multiplex PCR; TCRdb's copy has only in-frame clones and leaves some out. This sample yields some 120,000 clones, of which 85% to 95% are seen a single time; approximately 3.8% belongs to the top ten. Documented time point: peripheral blood 6 weeks after treatment start. The sample consisted of PBMCs, taken around atezolizumab (anti-PD-L1) treatment. The receptor source for this set is a man aged 55 to 70 with urothelial cancer.

The genes are TRBV7-9 and TRBJ2-5, with TRBD2 matching 9 bases. In germline, CDR1 is SEHNR, CDR2 FQNEAQ (reference sequence). The CDR3 loop spans 16 amino acids. V dropped 3 bases and J dropped 5; count of bases not matched to a gene: 10. The CDR3 is CASSFPRGGARETQYF. CDR3 DNA sequence: TGTGCCAGCAGCTTCCCCCGCGGGGGGGCCAGGGAGACCCAGTACTTC.

Here the CDR3 DNA reads TGCGCCAGCAGCCAAGATGACAGGATCGGGGGCTACACCTTC. As protein: CASSQDDRIGGYTF. This sequence joins TRBV4-3 and TRBJ1-2; weak D call: TRBD1 (6 bases). Looked up from germline, CDR1 is LGHNA and CDR2 is YSLEER. The CDR3 extends over 14 amino acids. Trimming shortened V by 0 bases and J by 8 bases, and 13 bases separated the two germline ends.

The chain is built from TRBV11-2 and TRBJ2-5; TRBD2 might be the D (8 bases). The germline V and J ends were trimmed by 0 bases and 5 bases, with 22 bases remaining between them. Germline CDR1 reads SGHAT; CDR2 reads FQNNGV. The CDR3 is made up of 18 amino acids. CDR3 nucleotides: TGTGCCAGCAGCTTAGAGGCCCCCGCGGGGGGACAGTTCGAGACCCAGTACTTC. Translation: CASSLEAPAGGQFETQYF.

The rearrangement joins TRBV6-6 to TRBJ1-2; 11 positions agree with TRBD1. With 6 bases clipped from V and 7 bases from J, the junction kept 4 bases outside the gene matches. Germline V gene sequence: CDR1 MNHNY, CDR2 SVGAGI (reference sequence). This CDR3 has 13 amino acids. CDR3 amino acids: CASRKDRGLGYTF. CDR3 coding DNA: TGTGCCAGCAGAAAGGACAGGGGGCTTGGCTACACCTTC.

This clone was observed a single time. This chain links TRBV11-2 with TRBJ2-7, with TRBD1 matching over 11 bases. CDR1 and CDR2 from the germline V gene are SGHAT and FQNNGV. This CDR3 region has 15 residues. The trim removed 6 bases at V and 5 bases at J, leaving 9 bases unmatched. The CDR3 DNA reads as TGTGCCAGCAGAGCAACCGGGACAGGGGGTAACGAGCAGTACTTC. It specifies CASRATGTGGNEQYF.

CDR3 bases: TGTGCCAGCAGCTCTAGACAGGGGGAGACTTCACCCCTCCACTTT. Amino acids: CASSSRQGETSPLHF. The chain is built from TRBV7-2 and TRBJ1-6; 9 nucleotides align to TRBD1. The CDR3 length is 15 residues. Trimming took 4 bases from V and 9 from J; bases not matched to a gene: 7. Germline V gene lookup returns CDR1 SGHTA and CDR2 FQGNSA. The complete variable domain, with remaining parts taken from reference TRBV7-2 and TRBJ1-6, reads GAGVSQSPSNKVTEKGKDVELRCDPISGHTALYWYRQSLGQGLEFLIYFQGNSAPDKSGLPSDRFSAERTGGSVSTLTIQRTQQEDSAVYLCASSSRQGETSPLHFGNGTRLTVT.

The V gene is TRBV6-5, the J gene TRBJ2-2, with a weak D call TRBD1 (6 bases). V lost 6 bases to trimming and J lost 0 bases, with 11 bases between them. CDR1 is MNHEY, CDR2 SVGAGI, per germline. This CDR3 has 15 residues. This chain's CDR3 is CASRPGQTNTGELFF. The CDR3 DNA is TGTGCCAGCAGGCCCGGACAGACGAACACCGGGGAGCTGTTTTTT.

This chain uses TRBV6-6 with TRBJ2-7; D is undetermined. Germline V gene lookup returns CDR1 MNHNY and CDR2 SVGAGI (reference sequence). V was shortened by 8 bases and J by 2 bases, with 10 bases between the two germline ends. The CDR3 runs 12 residues. The DNA for the CDR3 is TGTGCCAGCGGGCGCTATACCTACGAGCAGTACTTC. Protein product: CASGRYTYEQYF.

The chain combines TRBV25-1 with TRBJ2-1; the match to TRBD1 covers 7 bases. This CDR3 is built from 16 residues. The germline V gene has CDR1 MGHDK and CDR2 SYGVNS. V lost 1 base, J lost 8 bases, and 11 bases stayed unmatched. CDR3 protein: CASSEFPRQGKHEQFF. The CDR3 DNA reads TGTGCCAGCAGTGAATTCCCGAGACAGGGTAAACATGAGCAGTTCTTC.

The V gene is TRBV5-1, the J gene TRBJ2-2; possibly TRBD1 for D (6 bases). V was trimmed by 0 bases and J by 0 bases, leaving 9 bases between them. CDR3 length: 16 amino acids. CDR1 and CDR2 (germline): SGHRS, YFSETQ. The CDR3 here is CASSLERGTNTGELFF. The CDR3 DNA reads TGCGCCAGCAGCTTGGAAAGGGGGACGAACACCGGGGAGCTGTTTTTT. Full variable domain (remainder filled in from reference TRBV5-1 and TRBJ2-2): KAGVTQTPRYLIKTRGQQVTLSCSPISGHRSVSWYQQTPGQGLQFLFEYFSETQRNKGNFPGRFSGRQFSNSRSEMNVSTLELGDSALYLCASSLERGTNTGELFFGEGSRLTVL.

The chain has TRBV7-2 and TRBJ1-1; D gene uncertain. CDR1 and CDR2 (germline): SGHTA, FQGNSA. Trimming removed 2 bases at V and 0 bases at J, with 10 bases between. The CDR3 contains 15 residues. CDR3 nucleotides: TGTGCCAGCAGCTTAAACGGGGTAATGAACACTGAAGCTTTCTTT. It codes for CASSLNGVMNTEAFF.